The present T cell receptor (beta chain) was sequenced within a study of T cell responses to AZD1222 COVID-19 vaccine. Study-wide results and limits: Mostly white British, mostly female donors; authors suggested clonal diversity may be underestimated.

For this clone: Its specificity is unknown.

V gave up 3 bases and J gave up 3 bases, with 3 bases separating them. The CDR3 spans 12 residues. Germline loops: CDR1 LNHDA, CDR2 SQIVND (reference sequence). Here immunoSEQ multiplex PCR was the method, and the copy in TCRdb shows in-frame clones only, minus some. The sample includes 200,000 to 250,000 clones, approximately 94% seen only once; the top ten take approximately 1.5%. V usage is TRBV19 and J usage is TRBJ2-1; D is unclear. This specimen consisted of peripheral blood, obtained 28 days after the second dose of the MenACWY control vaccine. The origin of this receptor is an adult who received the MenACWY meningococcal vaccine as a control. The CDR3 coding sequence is TGTGCCAGTAGTATTGGCTACAATGAGCAGTTCTTC. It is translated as CASSIGYNEQFF.